One and the same sample provided the 10 T cell receptor beta chains below, sequenced in a study of cytomegalovirus exposure and HLA in healthy donors (dated by TCRdb to 2016 to 2017). The library was built by means of the immunoSEQ multiplex PCR assay. For the multiplex PCR, a mixture combining 60 forward primers for TCR Vbeta segments and 13 reverse primers for TCR Jbeta segments was used. The table comes from immuneACCESS by way of TCRdb, which keeps in-frame sequences with V and J called. Part of the clones is missing from these tables; in studies checked, under half for an unresolved V gene and the rest for unknown reasons. The sample includes 160,000 or so clones, with around 79% observed a single time. The ten top clones hold under 0.6% of the sample. Specimen: PBMCs. These receptors all come from a woman in her 50s in good health and CMV-seronegative.

The chain recombines TRBV7-3 with TRBJ2-5, with a possible D match to TRBD1 (6 bases). The V end lost 4 bases, the J end lost 10 bases, and 16 bases lay between the germline ends. CDR1 is SGHTA and CDR2 is FQGTGA in the germline V gene. CDR3 length equals 13 residues. CDR3 sequence reads: CASSSTQGQRQYF. In DNA form, the CDR3 reads TGTGCCAGCAGCTCCACCCAAGGACAGCGCCAGTACTTC.

V gene TRBV7-2 combines with J gene TRBJ2-7, with no clear D. Germline assignment: CDR1 SGHTA and CDR2 FQGNSA. This CDR3 is 12 amino acids long. Trimming removed 5 bases from V and 2 bases from J, with 7 bases in between. The CDR3 loop reads CASSPQTYEQYF. The CDR3, as DNA: TGTGCCAGCAGCCCACAGACCTACGAGCAGTACTTC.

With regard to this clone: The same CDR3 is also encoded by other DNA sequences in this sample. The chain is built from TRBV9 and TRBJ2-6; no reliable D call. Trimming shortened V by 1 base and J by 0 bases, and 5 bases separated the two germline ends. The CDR3 has 15 amino acids. The germline V gene encodes CDR1 SGDLS and CDR2 YYNGEE. The CDR3 protein is CASSVSSSGANVLTF. Here the CDR3 DNA reads TGTGCCAGCAGCGTATCCAGCTCTGGGGCCAACGTCCTGACTTTC.

The V gene is TRBV5-4, the J gene TRBJ1-6; 11 nucleotides match TRBD1. Germline-derived CDR1 and CDR2 are SGHNT and YYREEE (reference sequence). The V gene end was trimmed by 4 bases and the J gene end by 7 bases; junction bases not matched to a gene: 4. The CDR3 length is 15 residues. The CDR3 nucleotides are TGTGCCAGCAGCCTAGGGACAGGGGGGAATTCACCCCTCCACTTT. Translation: CASSLGTGGNSPLHF.

This clone came up a few times. The V and J genes are TRBV7-9 and TRBJ2-7; 11 positions match TRBD2. The CDR3 loop spans 15 amino acids. V trimming: 5 bases; J trimming: 7 bases; junction bases outside the gene matches: 10. Germline CDR1 SEHNR, CDR2 FQNEAQ (reference sequence). The chain's CDR3 is CASSAYSGGAGEQYF. The CDR3 DNA reads as TGTGCCAGCAGCGCCTATAGCGGGGGGGCCGGGGAGCAGTACTTC.

The V and J genes are TRBV18 and TRBJ1-5, with TRBD1 identical over 8 bases. CDR3 length: 16 residues. After removal of 2 bases from V and 12 bases from J, the junction contained 15 bases not matched to a gene. Germline CDR1 reads KGHSH; CDR2 reads LQKENI. CDR3 coding DNA: TGTGCCAGCTCACCAAGTTCGGAACAGGGGGAAAGGCTCCAGCATTTT. This encodes CASSPSSEQGERLQHF.

The rearrangement joins TRBV5-8 to TRBJ1-4, with a weak D call TRBD1 (5 bases). Germline CDR1 and CDR2: SGHTS and YDEGEE. CDR3 size: 16 residues. Trimming pared 3 bases from V and 2 bases from J, leaving 14 bases between. This CDR3 is CASSSSQGTTNEKLFF. Here the CDR3 DNA reads TGTGCCAGCAGCTCCTCTCAGGGTACCACTAATGAAAAACTGTTTTTT.

The chain recombines TRBV5-5 with TRBJ2-5; 14 positions agree with TRBD2. The V gene's germline CDR1 is SGHKS and CDR2 YYEKEE (reference sequence). V was clipped by 3 bases and J by 3 bases; unmatched bases: 4. The CDR3 consists of 16 residues. The CDR3 sequence is CASSSGLAGVEETQYF. In nucleotides, the CDR3 is TGTGCCAGCAGCTCGGGACTAGCGGGAGTGGAAGAGACCCAGTACTTC.

In DNA form, the CDR3 reads TGTGCCAGCAGCTTGACTAGCGGGAGGCTCCCGGGCACCGGGGAGCTGTTTTTT. It specifies CASSLTSGRLPGTGELFF. The J gene is TRBJ2-2, the V gene TRBV11-2; 13 positions match TRBD2. Germline trimming cut 3 bases from V and 4 bases from J; bases unmatched to any gene: 8. CDR3 length equals 18 residues. The germline gives CDR1 SGHAT, CDR2 FQNNGV. The complete variable domain, with remaining parts taken from reference TRBV11-2 and TRBJ2-2, reads EAGVAQSPRYKIIEKRQSVAFWCNPISGHATLYWYQQILGQGPKLLIQFQNNGVVDDSQLPKDRFSAERLKGVDSTLKIQPAKLEDSAVYLCASSLTSGRLPGTGELFFGEGSRLTVL.

In its sample, this clone was seen once. The V gene is TRBV19, the J gene TRBJ1-5, with 7 bases matching TRBD1. The germline CDR1 and CDR2 sequences are LNHDA and SQIVND (reference sequence). The CDR3 is 16 residues long. V shed 4 bases, J shed 2 bases, and the junction held 8 bases outside the gene matches. The CDR3 reads CASSTRQGEGNQPQHF. The CDR3 bases are TGTGCCAGTAGTACCCGACAGGGTGAGGGCAATCAGCCCCAGCATTTT.